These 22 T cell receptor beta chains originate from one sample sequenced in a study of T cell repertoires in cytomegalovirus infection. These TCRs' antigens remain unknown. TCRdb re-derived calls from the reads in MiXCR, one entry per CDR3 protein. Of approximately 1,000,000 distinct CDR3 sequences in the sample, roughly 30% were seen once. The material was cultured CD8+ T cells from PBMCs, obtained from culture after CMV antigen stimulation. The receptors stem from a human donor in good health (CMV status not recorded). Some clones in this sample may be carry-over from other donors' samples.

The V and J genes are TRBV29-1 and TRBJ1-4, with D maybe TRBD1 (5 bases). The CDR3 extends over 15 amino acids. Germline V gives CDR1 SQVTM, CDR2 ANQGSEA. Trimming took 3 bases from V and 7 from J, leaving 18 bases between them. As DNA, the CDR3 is TGCAGCGTTGAGGATGACAGAATCTCGGGTGAAAAACTGTTTTTT. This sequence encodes CSVEDDRISGEKLFF. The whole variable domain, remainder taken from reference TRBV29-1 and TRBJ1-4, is SAVISQKPSRDICQRGTSLTIQCQVDSQVTMMFWYRQQPGQSLTLIATANQGSEATYESGFVIDKFPISRPNLTFSTLTVSNMSPEDSSIYLCSVEDDRISGEKLFFGSGTQLSVL.

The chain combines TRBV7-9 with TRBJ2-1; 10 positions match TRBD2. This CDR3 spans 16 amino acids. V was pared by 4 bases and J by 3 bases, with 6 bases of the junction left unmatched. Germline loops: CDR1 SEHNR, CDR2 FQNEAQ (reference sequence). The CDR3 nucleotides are TGTGCCAGCAGCTCCGTACTAGCGGGGAGCTACAATGAGCAGTTCTTC. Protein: CASSSVLAGSYNEQFF.

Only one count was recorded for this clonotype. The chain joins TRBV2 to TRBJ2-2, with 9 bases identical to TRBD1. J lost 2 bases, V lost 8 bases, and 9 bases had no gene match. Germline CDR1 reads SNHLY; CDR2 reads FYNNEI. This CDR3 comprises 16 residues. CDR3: CASGRTGALNTGELFF. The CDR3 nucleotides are TGTGCCAGCGGCCGGACAGGGGCTTTAAACACCGGGGAGCTGTTTTTT.

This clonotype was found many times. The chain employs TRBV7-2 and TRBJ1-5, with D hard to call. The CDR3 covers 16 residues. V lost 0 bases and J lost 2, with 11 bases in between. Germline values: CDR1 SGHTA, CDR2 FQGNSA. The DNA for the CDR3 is TGTGCCAGCAGCTTAGCACGGGGTTGGGGCAATCAGCCCCAGCATTTT. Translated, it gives CASSLARGWGNQPQHF.

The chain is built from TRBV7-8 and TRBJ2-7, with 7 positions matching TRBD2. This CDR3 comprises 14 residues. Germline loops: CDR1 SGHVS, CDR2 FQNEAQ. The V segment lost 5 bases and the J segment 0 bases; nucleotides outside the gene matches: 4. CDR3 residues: CASSGERGSYEQYF. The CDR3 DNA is TGTGCCAGCAGCGGGGAGCGGGGCTCCTACGAGCAGTACTTC. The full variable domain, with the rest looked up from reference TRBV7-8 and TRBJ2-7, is GAGVSQSPRYKVAKRGQDVALRCDPISGHVSLFWYQQALGQGPEFLTYFQNEAQLDKSGLPSDRFFAERPEGSVSTLKIQRTQQEDSAVYLCASSGERGSYEQYFGPGTRLTVT.

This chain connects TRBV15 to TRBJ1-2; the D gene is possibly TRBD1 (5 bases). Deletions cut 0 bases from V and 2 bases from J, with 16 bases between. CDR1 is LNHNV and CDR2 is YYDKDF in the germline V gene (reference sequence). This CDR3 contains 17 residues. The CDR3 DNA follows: TGTGCCACCAGCAGAGATCTTACAGGCGATATAAACTATGGCTACACCTTC. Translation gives CATSRDLTGDINYGYTF.

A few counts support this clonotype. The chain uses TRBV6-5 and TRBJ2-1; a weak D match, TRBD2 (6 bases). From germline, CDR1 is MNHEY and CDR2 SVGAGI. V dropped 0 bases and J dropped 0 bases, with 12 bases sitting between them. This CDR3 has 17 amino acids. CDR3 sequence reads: CASSYSFPSASYNEQFF. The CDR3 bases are TGTGCCAGCAGTTACTCCTTTCCTAGCGCCTCCTACAATGAGCAGTTCTTC.

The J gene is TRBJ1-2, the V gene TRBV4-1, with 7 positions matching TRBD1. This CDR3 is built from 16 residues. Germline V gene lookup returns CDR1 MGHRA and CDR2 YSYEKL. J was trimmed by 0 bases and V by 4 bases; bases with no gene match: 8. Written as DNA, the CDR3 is TGCGCCAGCAGCCTTAGTACAGGGACAGCTAACTATGGCTACACCTTC. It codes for CASSLSTGTANYGYTF.

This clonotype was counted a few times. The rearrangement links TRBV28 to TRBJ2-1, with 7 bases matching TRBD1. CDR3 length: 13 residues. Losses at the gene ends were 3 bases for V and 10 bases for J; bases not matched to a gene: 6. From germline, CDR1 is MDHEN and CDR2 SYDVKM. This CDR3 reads CASSLVGDSEQFF. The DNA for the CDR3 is TGTGCCAGCAGTTTGGTTGGGGACAGCGAGCAGTTCTTC.

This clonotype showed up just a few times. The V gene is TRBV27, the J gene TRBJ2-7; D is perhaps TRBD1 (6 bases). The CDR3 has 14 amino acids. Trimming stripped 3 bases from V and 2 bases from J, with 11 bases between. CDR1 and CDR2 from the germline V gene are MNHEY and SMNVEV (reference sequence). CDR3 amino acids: CASSLDGGPYEQYF. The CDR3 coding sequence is TGTGCCAGCAGTTTGGATGGGGGCCCCTACGAGCAGTACTTC.

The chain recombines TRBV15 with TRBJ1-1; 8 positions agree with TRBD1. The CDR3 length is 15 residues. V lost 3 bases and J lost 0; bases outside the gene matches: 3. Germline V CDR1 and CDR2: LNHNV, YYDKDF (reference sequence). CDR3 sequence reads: CATSSPQGVNTEAFF. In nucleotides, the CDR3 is TGTGCCACCAGCAGTCCACAGGGGGTGAACACTGAAGCTTTCTTT.

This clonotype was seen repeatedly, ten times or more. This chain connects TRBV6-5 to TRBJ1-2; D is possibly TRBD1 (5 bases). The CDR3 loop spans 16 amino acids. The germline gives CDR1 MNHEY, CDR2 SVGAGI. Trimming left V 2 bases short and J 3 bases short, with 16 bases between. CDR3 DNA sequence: TGTGCCAGCAGTTACGACAGAGGTGCCCTATACTATGGCTACACCTTC. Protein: CASSYDRGALYYGYTF.

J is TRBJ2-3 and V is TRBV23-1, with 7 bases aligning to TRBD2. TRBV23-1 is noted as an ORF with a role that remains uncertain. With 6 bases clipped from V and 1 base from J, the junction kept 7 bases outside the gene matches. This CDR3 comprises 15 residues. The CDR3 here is CASRDWGGGTDTQYF. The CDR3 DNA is TGCGCCAGCAGAGACTGGGGGGGGGGCACAGATACGCAGTATTTT.

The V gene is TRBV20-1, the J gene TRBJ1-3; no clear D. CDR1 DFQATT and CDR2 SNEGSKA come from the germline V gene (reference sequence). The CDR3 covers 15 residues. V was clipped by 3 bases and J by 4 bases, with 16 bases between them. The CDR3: CSASYVRTDGNTIYF. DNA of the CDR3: TGCAGTGCTAGTTACGTTCGGACGGACGGAAACACCATATATTTT.

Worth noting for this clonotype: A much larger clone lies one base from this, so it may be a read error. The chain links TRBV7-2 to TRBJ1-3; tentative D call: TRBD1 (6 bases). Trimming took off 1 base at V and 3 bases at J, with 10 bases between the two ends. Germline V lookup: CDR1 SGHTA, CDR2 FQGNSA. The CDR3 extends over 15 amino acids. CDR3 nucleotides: TGTGCCAGCAGCTTAGGTTCAGGGGTTGGAAACACCATATATTTT. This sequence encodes CASSLGSGVGNTIYF.

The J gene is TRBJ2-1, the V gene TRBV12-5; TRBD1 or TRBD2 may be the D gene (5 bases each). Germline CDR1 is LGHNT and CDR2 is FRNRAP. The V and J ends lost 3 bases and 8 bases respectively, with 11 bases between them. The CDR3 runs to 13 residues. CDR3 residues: CASGLRGPDEQFF. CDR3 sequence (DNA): TGTGCTAGTGGTTTACGGGGCCCTGATGAGCAGTTCTTC.

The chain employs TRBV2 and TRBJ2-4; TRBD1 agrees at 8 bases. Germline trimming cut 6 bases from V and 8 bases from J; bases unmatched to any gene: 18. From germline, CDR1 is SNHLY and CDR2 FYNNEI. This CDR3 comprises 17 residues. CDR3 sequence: CASREGATGDLGDIQYF. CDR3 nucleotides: TGTGCCAGCAGGGAGGGGGCGACAGGGGACCTCGGGGACATTCAGTACTTC.

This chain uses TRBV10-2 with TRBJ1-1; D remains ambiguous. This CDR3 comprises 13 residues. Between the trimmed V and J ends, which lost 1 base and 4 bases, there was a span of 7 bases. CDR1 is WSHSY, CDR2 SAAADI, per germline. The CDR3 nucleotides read TGCGCCAGCAGTGAGTACAGTTCCACTGAAGCTTTCTTT. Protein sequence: CASSEYSSTEAFF.

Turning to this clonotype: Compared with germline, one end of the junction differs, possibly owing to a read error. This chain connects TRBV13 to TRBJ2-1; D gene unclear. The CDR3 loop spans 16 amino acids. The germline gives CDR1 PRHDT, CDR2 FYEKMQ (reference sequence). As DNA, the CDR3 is TGTGCCAACAGCTTAGCCGAGTTGGTGGGTTACAATGAGCAGTTCTTC. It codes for CANSLAELVGYNEQFF.

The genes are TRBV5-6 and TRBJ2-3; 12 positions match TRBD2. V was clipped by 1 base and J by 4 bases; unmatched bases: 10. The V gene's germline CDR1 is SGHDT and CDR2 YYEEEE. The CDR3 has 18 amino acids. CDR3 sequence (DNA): TGTGCCAGCAGCTTGAGGCTAGCGGGGGGGGTCCGCTCAGATACGCAGTATTTT. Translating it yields CASSLRLAGGVRSDTQYF.

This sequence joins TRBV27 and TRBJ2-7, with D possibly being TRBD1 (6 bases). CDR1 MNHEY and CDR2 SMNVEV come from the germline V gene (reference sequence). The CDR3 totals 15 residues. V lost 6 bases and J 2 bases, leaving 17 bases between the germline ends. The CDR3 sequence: CASSNFQGTTYEQYF. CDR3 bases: TGTGCCAGCAGCAATTTCCAGGGGACGACCTACGAGCAGTACTTC.

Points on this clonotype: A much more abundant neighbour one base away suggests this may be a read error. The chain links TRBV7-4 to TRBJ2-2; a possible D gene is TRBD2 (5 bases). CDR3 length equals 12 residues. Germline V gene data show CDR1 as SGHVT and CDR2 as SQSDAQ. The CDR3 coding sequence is TGTGTCAGCAGCTTAGCGCCCGGGGAGCTGTTTTTT. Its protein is CVSSLAPGELFF.